This T cell receptor beta chain originates from a study of blood T cell repertoires in COVID-19. Overall study context: The origin of the acute and convalescent COVID-19 samples was the United States, Italy and Spain.

V shed 2 bases and J 2 bases; nucleotides not matched to a gene: 1. The CDR3 is 15 amino acids. In germline, CDR1 is KGHSH, CDR2 LQKENI. TCRdb keeps only in-frame clones here, not all; method: immunoSEQ multiplex PCR. The sample consists of about 120,000 clones, 81% of them appearing once. This sequence joins TRBV18 and TRBJ1-2; TRBD1 aligns across 11 bases. The sample taken for sequencing was peripheral blood. The receptor was derived from a human donor in a cohort sampled during active COVID-19. DNA for the CDR3: TGTGCCAGCTCACCAGGACAGGGGGCGAACTATGGCTACACCTTC. Its protein is CASSPGQGANYGYTF.